A selection of T cell receptor beta chains follows, all from one sample in a study of T cells after yellow fever vaccination. MiXCR was run by TCRdb on the 5' RACE reads, yielding one entry per CDR3 protein. The table has about 180,000 distinct CDR3 sequences, about 6% seen once. The specimen comprised CD4+ T cells sorted from PBMCs, sampled on the day of the first yellow fever vaccination. The origin of the receptors is a man aged 18 to 35 who received the YFV17D yellow fever vaccine. CDR3s include the opening cysteine and the closing phenylalanine or tryptophan. The D gene is left open where the match is weak. The size of a clone is reported for some rows only, either as once, few or many, or as a class for expanded clones.

j_call: TRBJ2-5; clone_size: -; v_call: TRBV5-4; d_call: -; cdr3_aa: CASSLSGATETQYF; cdr3_nt: TGTGCCAGCAGCTTGTCCGGGGCAACAGAGACCCAGTACTTC
j_call: TRBJ2-1; clone_size: many; v_call: TRBV29-1; d_call: TRBD2; cdr3_aa: CSVAQRGAGEQFF; cdr3_nt: TGCAGCGTCGCCCAGCGGGGGGCTGGTGAGCAGTTCTTC
j_call: TRBJ2-3; clone_size: many; v_call: TRBV10-3; d_call: TRBD2; cdr3_aa: CAIGLAVKDTQYF; cdr3_nt: TGTGCCATCGGACTAGCGGTTAAAGATACGCAGTATTTT
j_call: TRBJ1-2; clone_size: few; v_call: TRBV5-1; d_call: -; cdr3_aa: CASSPDRSQANYGYTF; cdr3_nt: TGCGCCAGCAGCCCTGACAGGAGTCAAGCTAACTATGGCTACACCTTC
j_call: TRBJ1-4; clone_size: many; v_call: TRBV5-6; d_call: TRBD1; cdr3_aa: CASSLFQGGEKLFF; cdr3_nt: TGTGCCAGCAGCTTGTTTCAGGGGGGTGAAAAACTGTTTTTT
j_call: TRBJ2-2; clone_size: -; v_call: TRBV12-3/TRBV12-4; d_call: -; cdr3_aa: CAFSTPLPGVGTGELFF; cdr3_nt: TGTGCCTTCAGTACGCCCCTGCCGGGCGTCGGCACCGGGGAGCTGTTTTTT
j_call: TRBJ1-2; clone_size: -; v_call: TRBV19; d_call: -; cdr3_aa: CASSIEPGQTTNGYTF; cdr3_nt: TGTGCCAGTAGTATAGAACCGGGACAAACCACCAATGGCTACACCTTC
j_call: TRBJ2-3; clone_size: many; v_call: TRBV2; d_call: TRBD2; cdr3_aa: CASNTQRGSDTQYF; cdr3_nt: TGTGCCAGCAATACCCAGCGGGGGTCGGATACGCAGTATTTT
j_call: TRBJ2-1; clone_size: -; v_call: TRBV12-3/TRBV12-4; d_call: TRBD1; cdr3_aa: CASSWDRGNNEQFF; cdr3_nt: TGTGCCAGCTCCTGGGACAGAGGCAACAATGAGCAGTTCTTC
j_call: TRBJ2-4; clone_size: -; v_call: TRBV7-2; d_call: -; cdr3_aa: CASSVQTRVKNIQYF; cdr3_nt: TGTGCCAGCAGCGTTCAGACGCGAGTCAAAAACATTCAGTACTTC
j_call: TRBJ2-5; clone_size: many; v_call: TRBV7-3; d_call: -; cdr3_aa: CASSTTSEETQYF; cdr3_nt: TGTGCCAGCAGCACCACTTCGGAAGAGACCCAGTACTTC
j_call: TRBJ2-5; clone_size: many; v_call: TRBV7-2; d_call: TRBD2; cdr3_aa: CASSFGGGAGETQYF; cdr3_nt: TGTGCCAGCAGCTTTGGCGGGGGGGCCGGAGAGACCCAGTACTTC
j_call: TRBJ2-3; clone_size: -; v_call: TRBV6-5; d_call: -; cdr3_aa: CASSYGDSYYTDTQYF; cdr3_nt: TGTGCCAGCAGTTACGGAGACAGTTATTACACAGATACGCAGTATTTT
j_call: TRBJ2-5; clone_size: many; v_call: TRBV5-5; d_call: TRBD2; cdr3_aa: CASSLGATSGGQETQYF; cdr3_nt: TGTGCCAGCAGCTTGGGGGCAACTAGCGGGGGGCAAGAGACCCAGTACTTC
j_call: TRBJ2-3; clone_size: many; v_call: TRBV4-2; d_call: -; cdr3_aa: CASSQVSWDTQYF; cdr3_nt: TGTGCCAGCAGCCAAGTTTCCTGGGATACGCAGTATTTT
j_call: TRBJ2-5; clone_size: many; v_call: TRBV7-7; d_call: -; cdr3_aa: CASSLGAGGQETQYF; cdr3_nt: TGTGCTAGCAGCTTAGGAGCGGGCGGTCAAGAGACCCAGTACTTC
j_call: TRBJ2-6; clone_size: many; v_call: TRBV20-1; d_call: TRBD1; cdr3_aa: CSANKFGTAPSSGANVLTF; cdr3_nt: TGCAGTGCCAATAAGTTCGGGACAGCGCCGTCCTCTGGGGCCAACGTCCTGACTTTC
j_call: TRBJ2-3; clone_size: -; v_call: TRBV7-2; d_call: -; cdr3_aa: CASSQVGANLGTQYF; cdr3_nt: TGTGCCAGCAGCCAAGTGGGAGCGAACCTCGGTACGCAGTATTTT
j_call: TRBJ2-5; clone_size: many; v_call: TRBV20-1; d_call: -; cdr3_aa: CSAREGGGVETQYF; cdr3_nt: TGCAGTGCTAGAGAGGGAGGTGGGGTAGAGACCCAGTACTTC
j_call: TRBJ1-3; clone_size: many; v_call: TRBV12-5; d_call: -; cdr3_aa: CASGLGKTSARNTIYF; cdr3_nt: TGTGCTAGTGGTTTGGGGAAGACGTCTGCCCGTAACACCATATATTTT
j_call: TRBJ2-6; clone_size: many; v_call: TRBV4-3; d_call: -; cdr3_aa: CASSPDWTGANVLTF; cdr3_nt: TGCGCCAGCAGCCCAGACTGGACAGGGGCCAACGTCCTGACTTTC
j_call: TRBJ2-5; clone_size: few; v_call: TRBV5-1; d_call: TRBD1; cdr3_aa: CASSWGGQGVGETQYF; cdr3_nt: TGCGCCAGCAGCTGGGGAGGACAGGGGGTTGGAGAGACCCAGTACTTC
j_call: TRBJ1-1; clone_size: -; v_call: TRBV9; d_call: -; cdr3_aa: CASSEQIRGDTEAFF; cdr3_nt: TGTGCCAGCAGCGAGCAGATTCGGGGAGACACTGAAGCTTTCTTT
j_call: TRBJ1-1; clone_size: few; v_call: TRBV7-2; d_call: TRBD1; cdr3_aa: CASSSPGGGTGKKAFF; cdr3_nt: TGTGCCAGCAGCTCCCCCGGGGGGGGGACAGGGAAAAAAGCTTTCTTT
j_call: TRBJ2-3; clone_size: many; v_call: TRBV9; d_call: -; cdr3_aa: CASSVDPGTGTDTQYF; cdr3_nt: TGTGCCAGCAGCGTAGACCCGGGGACGGGGACAGATACGCAGTATTTT